The rows below give T cell receptor beta chains drawn from one sample of a study of T cell responses to AZD1222 COVID-19 vaccine. Data came from immunoSEQ multiplex PCR; TCRdb stores just in-frame clones and leaves some out. This sample has about 120,000 clones, with 90% found just once. The source material was peripheral blood, sampled on day 0 of AZD1222 vaccination. The receptors derive from an adult in good health. Both conserved end residues are part of each CDR3. The order of the fields is V gene, D gene, clone size, J gene, CDR3 protein, CDR3 DNA. The D gene is left open where the match is weak. Some rows mark clone size as missing; the rest say once, few, many or name a class of expanded clone.

TRBV18	TRBD2	NA	TRBJ2-7	CASSPPAAGGWGEQYF	TGTGCCAGCTCTCCCCCCGCAGCGGGAGGGTGGGGCGAGCAGTACTTC
TRBV7-9	NA	once	TRBJ1-4	CASSSRAGEKLFF	TGTGCCAGCAGCTCCCGGGCTGGGGAAAAACTGTTTTTT
TRBV14	NA	NA	TRBJ1-1	CASRDKLGTEAFF	TGTGCCAGCAGGGACAAGCTGGGCACTGAAGCTTTCTTT
TRBV27	TRBD1	NA	TRBJ1-5	CASSSQGAGQPQHF	TGTGCCAGCAGTTCTCAGGGGGCTGGTCAGCCCCAGCATTTT
TRBV28	TRBD2	NA	TRBJ2-2	CASSSLAANTGELFF	TGTGCCAGCAGTTCACTAGCGGCGAACACCGGGGAGCTGTTTTTT
TRBV20-1	NA	NA	TRBJ2-3	CSASDNTQYF	TGCAGTGCTAGCGATAATACGCAGTATTTT
TRBV5-4	TRBD1	NA	TRBJ2-1	CASSFPGQGANNEQFF	TGTGCCAGCAGCTTCCCTGGGCAGGGGGCCAACAATGAGCAGTTCTTC
TRBV3-1/TRBV3-2	NA	NA	TRBJ2-1	CASSQDLGLAGQGEQFF	TGTGCCAGCAGCCAAGATTTAGGGCTAGCGGGACAGGGAGAGCAGTTCTTC
TRBV18	NA	NA	TRBJ2-2	CASSPMGSNTGELFF	TGTGCCAGCTCACCGATGGGATCGAACACCGGGGAGCTGTTTTTT
TRBV10-2	TRBD2	NA	TRBJ2-7	CASSIAGGPGEQYF	TGCGCCAGCAGTATAGCGGGAGGGCCGGGGGAGCAGTACTTC
TRBV5-1	NA	NA	TRBJ2-3	CASSLAGVPDTQYF	TGCGCCAGCAGCTTGGCCGGGGTCCCAGATACGCAGTATTTT
TRBV28	TRBD2	NA	TRBJ2-7	CASSSSGSYREQYF	TGTGCCAGCAGCTCTAGCGGGAGCTACCGCGAGCAGTACTTC
TRBV24-1	NA	once	TRBJ2-5	CATSEYAGDGGETQYF	TGTGCCACCAGTGAATACGCAGGGGATGGGGGTGAGACCCAGTACTTC
TRBV13	TRBD2	once	TRBJ2-1	CASSRSGRVKNEQFF	TGTGCCAGCAGCAGAAGCGGGAGGGTTAAAAATGAGCAGTTCTTC
TRBV28	NA	NA	TRBJ2-1	CASSSSLSNEQFF	TGTGCCAGCAGTTCCAGCCTGAGCAATGAGCAGTTCTTC
TRBV28	NA	NA	TRBJ2-5	CASSPDRARRGTQYF	TGTGCCAGCAGTCCTGACAGGGCCCGGCGGGGGACCCAGTACTTC
TRBV20-1	TRBD1	NA	TRBJ1-3	CSVEGQGSIYF	TGCAGTGTTGAGGGACAGGGCAGTATATATTTT
TRBV5-1	TRBD2	NA	TRBJ2-7	CASSLRSGGASGLEQYF	TGCGCCAGCAGCTTGCGGAGCGGGGGGGCTAGTGGTTTGGAGCAGTACTTC
TRBV10-3	NA	NA	TRBJ1-5	CAIAQGSNQPQHF	TGTGCCATCGCGCAGGGGAGCAATCAGCCCCAGCATTTT
TRBV30	NA	NA	TRBJ2-2	CAWSVRGNTGELFF	TGTGCCTGGAGTGTACGGGGAAACACCGGGGAGCTGTTTTTT
TRBV28	NA	NA	TRBJ2-3	CASTRGGWGQPTDTQYF	TGTGCCAGCACTCGGGGGGGGTGGGGACAGCCCACAGATACGCAGTATTTT
TRBV29-1	TRBD1	NA	TRBJ1-4	CSGTGVWKEKLFF	TGCAGCGGTACAGGGGTTTGGAAGGAAAAACTGTTTTTT
TRBV10-3	TRBD2	NA	TRBJ2-1	CAISELASGNEQFF	TGTGCCATCAGTGAGTTGGCTAGCGGCAATGAGCAGTTCTTC
TRBV15	NA	NA	TRBJ2-7	CATSRDRSEGPADVIYEQYF	TGTGCCACCAGCAGAGACCGATCAGAGGGGCCGGCCGATGTAATCTACGAGCAGTACTTC
TRBV14	NA	NA	TRBJ2-1	CASSQDKGLAYNEQFF	TGTGCCAGCAGCCAAGATAAGGGACTCGCCTACAATGAGCAGTTCTTC
TRBV2	TRBD1	NA	TRBJ2-7	CASSLDRGSYEQYF	TGTGCCAGCAGCTTGGACAGGGGGTCCTACGAGCAGTACTTC
TRBV18	NA	NA	TRBJ2-1	CASSPPNDGSRNEQFF	TGTGCCAGCTCACCCCCTAATGATGGGTCGAGGAATGAGCAGTTCTTC
TRBV19	NA	NA	TRBJ1-3	CASRKGSSGNTIYF	TGTGCCAGTAGGAAGGGCTCCTCTGGAAACACCATATATTTT
TRBV2	TRBD1	few	TRBJ1-2	CASSVGTGDGYTF	TGTGCCAGCAGTGTTGGGACAGGGGATGGCTACACCTTC
TRBV5-1	TRBD2	once	TRBJ2-2	CASSLVSGGNTGELFF	TGCGCCAGCAGCTTGGTTAGCGGGGGGAACACCGGGGAGCTGTTTTTT
TRBV6-5	NA	NA	TRBJ1-6	CASSYSRTADSPLHF	TGTGCCAGCAGTTACTCTCGGACGGCGGATTCACCCCTCCACTTT
TRBV10-3	NA	NA	TRBJ2-5	CAISESRGFQETQYF	TGTGCCATCAGTGAGTCGAGGGGCTTCCAAGAGACCCAGTACTTC
TRBV28	NA	NA	TRBJ2-3	CASSFTSATQYF	TGTGCCAGCAGTTTCACTAGTGCTACGCAGTATTTT
TRBV5-6	NA	NA	TRBJ2-7	CASSSRSRYEQYF	TGTGCCAGCAGCTCGAGGAGCCGCTACGAGCAGTACTTC
TRBV10-3	NA	NA	TRBJ1-1	CAISDRVNTEAFF	TGTGCCATCAGTGATCGTGTCAACACTGAAGCTTTCTTT
TRBV4-1	NA	NA	TRBJ2-1	CASSQVAVNEQFF	TGCGCCAGCAGCCAAGTCGCGGTCAATGAGCAGTTCTTC
TRBV6-1	TRBD2	NA	TRBJ2-4	CASSGRTSVGKNIQYF	TGTGCCAGCAGTGGCCGGACTAGCGTAGGTAAAAACATTCAGTACTTC
TRBV28	TRBD2	NA	TRBJ2-1	CASSLGLAGGTGPPSEQFF	TGTGCCAGCAGTTTAGGCCTAGCGGGAGGGACGGGACCACCGAGTGAGCAGTTCTTC
TRBV5-1	NA	NA	TRBJ2-5	CASRSQRTRRIGGQETQYF	TGCGCCAGCAGATCACAAAGAACCCGACGGATAGGCGGGCAAGAGACCCAGTACTTC
TRBV15	TRBD1	NA	TRBJ1-3	CATSRDGTGLGNTIYF	TGTGCCACCAGCAGAGATGGGACAGGGTTGGGAAACACCATATATTTT
TRBV11-2	TRBD1	NA	TRBJ2-7	CASRKSGQGSYEQYF	TGTGCCAGCAGGAAATCGGGACAGGGCTCCTACGAGCAGTACTTC
TRBV5-1	NA	NA	TRBJ2-2	CASSLVVANTGELFF	TGCGCCAGCAGCTTGGTCGTCGCGAACACCGGGGAGCTGTTTTTT
TRBV20-1	TRBD1	NA	TRBJ1-1	CSAVQGASAFF	TGCAGTGCTGTACAGGGGGCGTCAGCTTTCTTT
TRBV5-1	NA	NA	TRBJ1-4	CASSLAATNEKLFF	TGCGCCAGCAGCTTGGCAGCAACTAATGAAAAACTGTTTTTT
TRBV19	NA	NA	TRBJ1-5	CASRSQGNQPQHF	TGTGCCAGTCGCTCACAGGGTAATCAGCCCCAGCATTTT